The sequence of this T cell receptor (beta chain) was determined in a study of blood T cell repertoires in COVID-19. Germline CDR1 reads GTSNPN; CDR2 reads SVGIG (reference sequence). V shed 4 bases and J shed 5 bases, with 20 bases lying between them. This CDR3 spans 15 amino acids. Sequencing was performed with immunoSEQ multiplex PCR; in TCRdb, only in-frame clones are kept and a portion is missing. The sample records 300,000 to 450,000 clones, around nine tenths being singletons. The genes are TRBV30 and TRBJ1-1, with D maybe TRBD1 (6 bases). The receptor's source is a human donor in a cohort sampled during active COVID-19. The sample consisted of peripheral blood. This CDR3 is CAWNRIGQRSTEAFF. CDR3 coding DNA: TGTGCCTGGAATCGTATAGGACAGAGATCGACTGAAGCTTTCTTT.